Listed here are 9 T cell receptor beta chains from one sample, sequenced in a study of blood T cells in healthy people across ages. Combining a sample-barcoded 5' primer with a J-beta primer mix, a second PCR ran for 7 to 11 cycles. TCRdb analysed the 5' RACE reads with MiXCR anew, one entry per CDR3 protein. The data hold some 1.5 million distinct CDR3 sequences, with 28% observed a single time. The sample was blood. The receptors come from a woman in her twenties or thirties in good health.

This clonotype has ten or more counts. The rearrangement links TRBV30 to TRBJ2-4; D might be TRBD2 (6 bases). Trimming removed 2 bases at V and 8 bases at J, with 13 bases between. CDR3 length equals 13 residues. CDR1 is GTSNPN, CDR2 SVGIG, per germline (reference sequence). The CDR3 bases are TGTGCCTGGAGTAAGGGACTGGGGGACATTCAGTACTTC. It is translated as CAWSKGLGDIQYF.

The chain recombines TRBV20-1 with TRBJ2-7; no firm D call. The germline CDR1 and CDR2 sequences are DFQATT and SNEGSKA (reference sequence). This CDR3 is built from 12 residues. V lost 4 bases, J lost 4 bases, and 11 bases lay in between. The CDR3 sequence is CSATLGEYEQYF. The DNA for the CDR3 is TGCAGTGCTACCTTGGGCGAATACGAGCAGTACTTC.

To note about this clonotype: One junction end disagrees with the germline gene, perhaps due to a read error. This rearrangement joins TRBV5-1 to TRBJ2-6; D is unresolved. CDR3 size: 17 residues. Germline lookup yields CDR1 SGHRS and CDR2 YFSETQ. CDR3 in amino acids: CASNLVPPGSGANVLTF. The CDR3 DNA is TGCGCCAGCAACTTGGTGCCGCCTGGCTCTGGGGCCAACGTCCTGACTTTC. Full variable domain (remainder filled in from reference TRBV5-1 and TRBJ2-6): KAGVTQTPRYLIKTRGQQVTLSCSPISGHRSVSWYQQTPGQGLQFLFEYFSETQRNKGNFPGRFSGRQFSNSRSEMNVSTLELGDSALYLCASNLVPPGSGANVLTFGAGSRLTVL.

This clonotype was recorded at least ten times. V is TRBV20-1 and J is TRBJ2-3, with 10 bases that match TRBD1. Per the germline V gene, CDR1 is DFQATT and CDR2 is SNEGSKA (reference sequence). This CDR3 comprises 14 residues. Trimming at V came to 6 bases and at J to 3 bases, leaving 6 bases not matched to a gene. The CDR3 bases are TGCAGTGCCCAGAGACAGGGGGCAACAGATACGCAGTATTTT. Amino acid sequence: CSAQRQGATDTQYF.

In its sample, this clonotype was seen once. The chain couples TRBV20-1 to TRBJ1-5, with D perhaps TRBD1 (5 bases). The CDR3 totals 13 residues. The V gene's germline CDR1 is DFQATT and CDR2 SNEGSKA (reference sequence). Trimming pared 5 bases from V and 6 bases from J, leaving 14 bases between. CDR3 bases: TGCAGTGCTGGAGGGATGGGGGGTCAGCCCCAGCATTTT. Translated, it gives CSAGGMGGQPQHF.

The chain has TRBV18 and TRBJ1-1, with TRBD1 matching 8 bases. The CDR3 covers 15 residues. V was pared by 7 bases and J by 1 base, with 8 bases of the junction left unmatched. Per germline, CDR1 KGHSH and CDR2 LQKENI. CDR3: CASFSSGTGNTEAFF. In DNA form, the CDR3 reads TGTGCCAGCTTCTCCAGCGGGACAGGGAACACTGAAGCTTTCTTT.

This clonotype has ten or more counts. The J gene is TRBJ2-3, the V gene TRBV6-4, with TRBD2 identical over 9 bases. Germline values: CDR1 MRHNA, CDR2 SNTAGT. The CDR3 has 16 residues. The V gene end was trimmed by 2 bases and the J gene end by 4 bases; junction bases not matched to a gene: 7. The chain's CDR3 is CASSDGVAGGADTQYF. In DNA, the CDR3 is TGTGCCAGCAGTGACGGTGTCGCGGGAGGGGCAGATACGCAGTATTTT.

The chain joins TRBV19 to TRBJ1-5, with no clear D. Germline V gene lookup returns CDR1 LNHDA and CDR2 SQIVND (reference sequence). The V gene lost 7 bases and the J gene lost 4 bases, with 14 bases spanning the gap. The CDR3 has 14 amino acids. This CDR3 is CASIGGQLNQPQHF. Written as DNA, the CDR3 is TGTGCCAGTATCGGAGGGCAATTAAATCAGCCCCAGCATTTT.

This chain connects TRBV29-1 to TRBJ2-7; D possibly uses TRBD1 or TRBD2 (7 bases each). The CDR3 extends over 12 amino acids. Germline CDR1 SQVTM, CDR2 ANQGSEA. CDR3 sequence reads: CSGDPGGDEQYF. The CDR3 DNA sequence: TGCAGTGGTGACCCAGGGGGGGACGAGCAGTACTTC.